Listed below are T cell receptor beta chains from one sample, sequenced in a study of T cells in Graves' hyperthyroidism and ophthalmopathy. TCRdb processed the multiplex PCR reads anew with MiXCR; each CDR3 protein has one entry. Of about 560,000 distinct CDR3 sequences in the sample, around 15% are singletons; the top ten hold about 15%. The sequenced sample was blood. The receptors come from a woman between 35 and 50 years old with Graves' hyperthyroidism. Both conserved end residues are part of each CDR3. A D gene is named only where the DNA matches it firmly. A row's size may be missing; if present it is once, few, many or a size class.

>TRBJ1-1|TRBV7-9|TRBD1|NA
CASSLKQGADEAFF
TGTGCCAGCAGCTTAAAACAGGGGGCAGATGAAGCTTTCTTT
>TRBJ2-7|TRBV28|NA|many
CASSLQGSNYEQYF
TGTGCCAGCAGTTTACAGGGGTCTAATTACGAGCAGTACTTC
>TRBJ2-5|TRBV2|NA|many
CASRLAREQETQYF
TGTGCCAGCAGACTAGCCCGAGAACAAGAGACCCAGTACTTC
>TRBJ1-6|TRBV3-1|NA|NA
CASSQYGEGSYNSPLHF
TGTGCCAGCAGCCAATACGGAGAGGGGTCCTATAATTCACCCCTCCACTTT
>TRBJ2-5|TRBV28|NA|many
CASSFPGTFQETQYF
TGTGCCAGCAGTTTCCCGGGGACATTCCAGGAGACCCAGTACTTC
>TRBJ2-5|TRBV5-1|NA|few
CASSQSGTQETQYF
TGCGCCAGCAGCCAATCCGGGACCCAAGAGACCCAGTACTTC
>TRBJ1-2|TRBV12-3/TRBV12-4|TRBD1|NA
CASRSTGTGRLYGYTF
TGTGCCAGCAGATCTACCGGGACAGGGCGGCTCTATGGCTACACCTTC
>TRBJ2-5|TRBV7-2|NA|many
CASSLDFREETQYF
TGTGCCAGCAGCTTAGATTTCCGTGAAGAGACCCAGTACTTC
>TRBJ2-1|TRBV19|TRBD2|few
CASSTGGGRYNEQFF
TGTGCCAGTAGTACAGGAGGCGGGAGGTACAATGAGCAGTTCTTC
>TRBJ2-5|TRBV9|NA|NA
CASSVGGIQETQYF
TGTGCCAGCAGCGTCGGAGGCATCCAAGAGACCCAGTACTTC
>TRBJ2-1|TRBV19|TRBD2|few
CASSIFGTRSSYNEQFF
TGTGCCAGTAGTATTTTTGGGACTAGGAGCTCCTACAATGAGCAGTTCTTC
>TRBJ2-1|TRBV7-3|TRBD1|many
CASSPPGGQGINEQFF
TGTGCCAGCAGCCCCCCCGGCGGACAGGGAATCAATGAGCAGTTCTTC
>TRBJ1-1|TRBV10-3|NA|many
CAISESTGRDTEAFF
TGTGCCATCAGTGAGTCAACGGGTCGGGATACTGAAGCTTTCTTT
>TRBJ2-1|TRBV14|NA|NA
CASSLGTSIRKFF
TGTGCCAGCAGCCTCGGGACATCAATACGAAAGTTCTTC
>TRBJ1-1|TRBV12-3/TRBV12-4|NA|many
CASSRGYGIEAFF
TGTGCCAGCAGTAGGGGGTACGGTATTGAAGCTTTCTTT
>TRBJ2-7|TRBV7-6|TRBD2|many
CASSLTSEKAYEQYF
TGTGCCAGCAGCCTAACTAGCGAGAAGGCCTACGAGCAGTACTTC
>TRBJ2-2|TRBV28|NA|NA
CASSLLEGVGELFF
TGTGCCAGCAGTTTATTGGAGGGGGTCGGGGAGCTGTTTTTT
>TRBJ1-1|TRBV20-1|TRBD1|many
CSARGTGNTEAFF
TGCAGTGCCCGAGGGACAGGGAACACTGAAGCTTTCTTT
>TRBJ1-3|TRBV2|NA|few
CASSEREGNTIYF
TGTGCCAGCAGTGAACGGGAGGGAAACACCATATATTTT
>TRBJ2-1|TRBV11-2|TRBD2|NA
CASSLDQASGSGDEQFF
TGTGCCAGCAGCTTAGATCAGGCTAGCGGGAGTGGAGATGAGCAGTTCTTC
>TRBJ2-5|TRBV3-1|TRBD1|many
CASSHPGTEGETQYF
TGTGCCAGCAGCCACCCCGGGACAGAGGGGGAGACCCAGTACTTC
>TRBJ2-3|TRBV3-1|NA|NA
CASQGQLMDTQYF
TGTGCCAGCCAAGGACAGCTCATGGATACGCAGTATTTT
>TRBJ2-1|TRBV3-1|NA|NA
CASSQEVGRSSYNEQFF
TGTGCCAGCAGCCAAGAGGTGGGGCGGAGCTCCTACAATGAGCAGTTCTTC
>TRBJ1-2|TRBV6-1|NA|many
CASSDTLLMTDRLYGYTF
TGTGCCAGCAGTGATACCCTCCTTATGACGGACAGACTCTATGGCTACACCTTC
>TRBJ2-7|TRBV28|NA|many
CASSTSRTSPILWQYF
TGTGCCAGCAGTACCAGTAGGACTTCCCCGATACTATGGCAGTACTTC
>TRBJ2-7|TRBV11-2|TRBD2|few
CASSASGLAGLNEQYF
TGTGCCAGCAGCGCCTCCGGACTAGCGGGATTAAACGAGCAGTACTTC
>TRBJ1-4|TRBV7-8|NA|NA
CASSLKDRYEEKLFF
TGTGCCAGCAGCTTGAAAGACAGATACGAAGAAAAACTGTTTTTT
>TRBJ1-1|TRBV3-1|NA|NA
CASSQVSPLFF
TGTGCCAGCAGCCAAGTTAGCCCCTTGTTCTTT
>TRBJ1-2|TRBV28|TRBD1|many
CASSLEAGGGYTF
TGTGCCAGCAGTTTAGAGGCAGGGGGCGGCTACACCTTC
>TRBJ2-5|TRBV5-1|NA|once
CASSLKLTAGFPQETQYF
TGCGCCAGCAGCTTGAAACTTACGGCGGGTTTCCCCCAAGAGACCCAGTACTTC
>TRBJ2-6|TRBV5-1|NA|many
CASSLVGWDFFSGANVLTF
TGCGCCAGCAGCTTGGTTGGCTGGGACTTCTTCTCTGGGGCCAACGTCCTGACTTTC
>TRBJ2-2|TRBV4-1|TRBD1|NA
CASRETGAGELFF
TGCGCCAGCAGGGAGACAGGGGCCGGGGAGCTGTTTTTT
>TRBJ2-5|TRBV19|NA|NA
CASSINGEETQYF
TGTGCCAGTAGTATCAATGGCGAAGAGACCCAGTACTTC
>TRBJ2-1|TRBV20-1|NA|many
CSARDPGIAIEQFF
TGCAGTGCTAGAGACCCCGGGATAGCAATAGAGCAGTTCTTC
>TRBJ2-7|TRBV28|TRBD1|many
CASSSPPGQRTYEQYF
TGTGCCAGCAGTTCTCCACCGGGACAGAGAACCTACGAGCAGTACTTC
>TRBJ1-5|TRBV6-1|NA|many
CATSRPGNQPQHF
TGTGCCACCTCGAGGCCGGGGAATCAGCCCCAGCATTTT
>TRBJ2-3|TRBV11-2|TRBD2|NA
CASSLASGTSTDTQYF
TGTGCCAGCAGCTTGGCTAGCGGGACTAGCACAGATACGCAGTATTTT
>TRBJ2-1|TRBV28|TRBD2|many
CASRAGGPKGVNEQFF
TGTGCCAGCCGAGCGGGAGGGCCAAAGGGGGTTAATGAGCAGTTCTTC
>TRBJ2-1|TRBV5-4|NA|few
CASSLQADNEQFF
TGTGCCAGCAGCTTGCAAGCAGACAATGAGCAGTTCTTC
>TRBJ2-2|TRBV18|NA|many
CASSPLQGRGAGELFF
TGTGCCAGCTCACCATTACAGGGAAGGGGCGCCGGGGAGCTGTTTTTT
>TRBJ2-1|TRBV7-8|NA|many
CASSLDGRGISEQFF
TGTGCCAGCAGCTTAGACGGAAGAGGGATAAGTGAGCAGTTCTTC
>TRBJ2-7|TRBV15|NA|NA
CATSYRDNEQYF
TGTGCCACCAGCTATCGGGACAACGAGCAGTACTTC
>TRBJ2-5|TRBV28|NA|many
CASSWVGETQYF
TGTGCCAGCAGTTGGGTAGGAGAGACCCAGTACTTC
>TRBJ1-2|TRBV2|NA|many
CASSDTGSMRGYTF
TGTGCCAGCAGTGACACAGGCTCTATGAGAGGCTACACCTTC
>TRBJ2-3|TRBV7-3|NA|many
CASSFDSLATQYF
TGTGCCAGCAGCTTCGACAGTCTTGCCACGCAGTATTTT
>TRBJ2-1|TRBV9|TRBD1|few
CASSADRVPNEQFF
TGTGCCAGCAGCGCAGACAGGGTACCCAATGAGCAGTTCTTC
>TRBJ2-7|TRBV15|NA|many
CATSRVRTYEQYF
TGTGCCACCAGCAGAGTAAGGACCTACGAGCAGTACTTC
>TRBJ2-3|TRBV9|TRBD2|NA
CASSPTSFSTDTQYF
TGTGCCAGCAGCCCGACTAGCTTTAGCACAGATACGCAGTATTTT
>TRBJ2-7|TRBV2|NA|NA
CASSEGSQGGYEQYF
TGTGCCAGCAGTGAAGGGTCGCAGGGGGGCTACGAGCAGTACTTC
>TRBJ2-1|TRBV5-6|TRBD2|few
CASSLSWTSGSNEQFF
TGTGCCAGCAGCTTGTCTTGGACTAGCGGGAGCAATGAGCAGTTCTTC
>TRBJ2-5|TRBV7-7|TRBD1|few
CASSLRQGVETQYF
TGTGCTAGCAGCTTAAGGCAGGGGGTTGAGACCCAGTACTTC
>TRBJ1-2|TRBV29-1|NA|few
CSVGEGNYGYTF
TGCAGCGTGGGGGAGGGTAACTATGGCTACACCTTC
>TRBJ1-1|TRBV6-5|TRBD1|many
CASSYSGQGTEAFF
TGTGCCAGCAGTTACTCTGGACAGGGTACTGAAGCTTTCTTT
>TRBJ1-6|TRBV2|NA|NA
CASIRQLNSPLHF
TGTGCCAGCATCCGGCAGCTTAATTCACCCCTCCACTTT
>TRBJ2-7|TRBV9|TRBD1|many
CASSVEGQGTYEQYF
TGTGCCAGCAGCGTAGAGGGACAGGGGACCTACGAGCAGTACTTC
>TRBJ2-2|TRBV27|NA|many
CASSPRGTGELFF
TGTGCCAGCAGTCCCAGGGGCACCGGGGAGCTGTTTTTT
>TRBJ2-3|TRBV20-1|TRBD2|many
CSAFPMGLAGDGTDTQYF
TGCAGTGCCTTCCCTATGGGACTAGCGGGAGATGGCACAGATACGCAGTATTTT
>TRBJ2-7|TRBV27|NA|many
CASNNHSTGLRYEQYF
TGTGCCAGCAACAACCACTCCACGGGACTCCGGTACGAGCAGTACTTC
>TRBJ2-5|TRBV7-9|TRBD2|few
CASKREGQETQYF
TGTGCGTCAAAACGGGAGGGCCAAGAGACCCAGTACTTC
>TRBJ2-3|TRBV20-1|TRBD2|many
CSARSSGSGRRDTQYF
TGCAGTGCTAGATCATCAGGGAGCGGGAGAAGAGATACGCAGTATTTT